This T cell receptor (beta chain) was found in a study of T cell repertoires in cytomegalovirus infection. Study overall: Indications came from public TCR beta signatures; they pointed to CMV infection and to a matching HLA type. Broader study findings: CMV carriers with the relevant HLA were identified by cumulative public TCR beta family frequency. Dominating the ex vivo response were HLA-C-restricted CMV-specific TCR beta clonotypes.

Germline V gene data show CDR1 as SGHKS and CDR2 as YYEKEE (reference sequence). This CDR3 spans 16 amino acids. J was trimmed by 6 bases and V by 3 bases; bases with no gene match: 11. TCRdb processed the reads anew with MiXCR; each CDR3 protein has one entry. The data show more than 45,000 distinct CDR3 sequences, with around 33% seen just once and approximately 70% held by the top ten. In the case of this clonotype: Its antigen remains unidentified.

This receptor was taken from a human donor in good health (CMV status not recorded). Some clones in this sample may be carry-over from other donors' samples. The sequencing sample was made of PBMCs, sequenced either directly or after in vitro stimulation (not recorded which). This chain uses TRBV5-5 with TRBJ2-3, with TRBD2 identical over 9 bases. The CDR3, as DNA: TGTGCCAGCAGCTCCGGCGGTCTAGCGGGGACTGATACGCAGTATTTT. Its protein product is CASSSGGLAGTDTQYF.